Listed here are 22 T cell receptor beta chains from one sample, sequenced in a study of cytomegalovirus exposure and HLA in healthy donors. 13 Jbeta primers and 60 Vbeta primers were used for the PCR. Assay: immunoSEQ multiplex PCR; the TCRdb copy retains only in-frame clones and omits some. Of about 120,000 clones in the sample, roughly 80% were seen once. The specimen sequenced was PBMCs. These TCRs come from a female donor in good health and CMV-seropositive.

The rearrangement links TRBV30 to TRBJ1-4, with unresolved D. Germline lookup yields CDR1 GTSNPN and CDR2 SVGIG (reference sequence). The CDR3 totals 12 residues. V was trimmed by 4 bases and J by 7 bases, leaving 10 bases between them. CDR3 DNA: TGTGCCTGGAACTTCCGTTTTGAAAAACTGTTTTTT. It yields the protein CAWNFRFEKLFF.

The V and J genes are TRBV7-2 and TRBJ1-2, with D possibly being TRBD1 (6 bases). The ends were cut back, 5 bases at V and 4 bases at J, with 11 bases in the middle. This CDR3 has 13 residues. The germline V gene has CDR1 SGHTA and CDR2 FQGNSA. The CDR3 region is CASSPGQLYGYTF. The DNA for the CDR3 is TGTGCCAGCAGCCCTGGACAGCTCTATGGCTACACCTTC.

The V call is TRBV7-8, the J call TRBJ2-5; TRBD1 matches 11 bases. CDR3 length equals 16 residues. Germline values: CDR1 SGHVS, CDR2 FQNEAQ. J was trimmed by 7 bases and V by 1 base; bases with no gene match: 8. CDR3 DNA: TGTGCCAGCAGCTTAGAAGGGACAGGGGGGAGCGGGACCCAGTACTTC. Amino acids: CASSLEGTGGSGTQYF.

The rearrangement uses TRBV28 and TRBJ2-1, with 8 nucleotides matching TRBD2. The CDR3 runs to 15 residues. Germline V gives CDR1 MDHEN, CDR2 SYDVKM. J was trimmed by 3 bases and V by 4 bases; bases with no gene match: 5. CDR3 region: CASSSAGELYNEQFF. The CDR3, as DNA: TGTGCCAGCAGTTCAGCGGGGGAGCTCTACAATGAGCAGTTCTTC.

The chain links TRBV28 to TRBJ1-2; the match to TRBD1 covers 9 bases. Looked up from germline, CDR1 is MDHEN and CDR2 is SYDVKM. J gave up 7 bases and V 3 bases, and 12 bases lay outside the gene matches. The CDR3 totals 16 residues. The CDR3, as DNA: TGTGCCAGCAGTTTCCCACTAGGGACAGGGAGTAGTGGCTACACCTTC. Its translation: CASSFPLGTGSSGYTF.

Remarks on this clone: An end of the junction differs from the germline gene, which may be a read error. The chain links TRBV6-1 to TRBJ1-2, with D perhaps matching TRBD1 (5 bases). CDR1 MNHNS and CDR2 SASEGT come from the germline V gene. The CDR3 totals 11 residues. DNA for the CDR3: TGTGCCAGCAGCCCAATATACAGGATCTCCTTC. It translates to CASSPIYRISF.

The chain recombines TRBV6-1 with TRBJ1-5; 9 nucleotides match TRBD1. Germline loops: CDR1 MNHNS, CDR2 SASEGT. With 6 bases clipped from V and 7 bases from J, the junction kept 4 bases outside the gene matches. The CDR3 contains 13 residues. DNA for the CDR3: TGTGCCAGCAGGGGGACAGGGTCACAGCCCCAGCATTTT. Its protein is CASRGTGSQPQHF.

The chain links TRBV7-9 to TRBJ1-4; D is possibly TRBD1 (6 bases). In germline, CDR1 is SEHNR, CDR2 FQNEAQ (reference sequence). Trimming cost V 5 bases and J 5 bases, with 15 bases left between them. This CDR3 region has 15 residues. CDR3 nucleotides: TGTGCCAGCAGCCAGGGACAAGACTTAAATGAAAAACTGTTTTTT. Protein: CASSQGQDLNEKLFF.

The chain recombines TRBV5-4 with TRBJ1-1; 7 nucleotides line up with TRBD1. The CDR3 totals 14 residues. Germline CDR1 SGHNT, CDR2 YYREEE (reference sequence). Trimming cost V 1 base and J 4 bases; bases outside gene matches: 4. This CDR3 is CASSLLGGITEAFF. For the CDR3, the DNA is TGTGCCAGCAGCTTGCTAGGGGGCATCACTGAAGCTTTCTTT.

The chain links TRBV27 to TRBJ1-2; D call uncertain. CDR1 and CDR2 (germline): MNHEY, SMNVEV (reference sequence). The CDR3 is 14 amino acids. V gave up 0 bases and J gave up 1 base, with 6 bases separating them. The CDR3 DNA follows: TGTGCCAGCAGTTTATCCGGGGATAACTATGGCTACACCTTC. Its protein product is CASSLSGDNYGYTF.

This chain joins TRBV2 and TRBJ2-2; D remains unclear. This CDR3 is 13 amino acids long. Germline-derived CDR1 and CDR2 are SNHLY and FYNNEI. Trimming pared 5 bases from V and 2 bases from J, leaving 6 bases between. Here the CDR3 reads CASSSSNTGELFF. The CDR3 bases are TGTGCCAGCAGTTCCAGTAACACCGGGGAGCTGTTTTTT.

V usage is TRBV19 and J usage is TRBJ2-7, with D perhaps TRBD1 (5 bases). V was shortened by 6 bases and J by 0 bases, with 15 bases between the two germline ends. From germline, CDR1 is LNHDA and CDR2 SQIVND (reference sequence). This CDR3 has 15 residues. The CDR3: CASSPNHRSSYEQYF. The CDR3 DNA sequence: TGTGCCAGTAGCCCAAATCACAGGAGCTCCTACGAGCAGTACTTC.

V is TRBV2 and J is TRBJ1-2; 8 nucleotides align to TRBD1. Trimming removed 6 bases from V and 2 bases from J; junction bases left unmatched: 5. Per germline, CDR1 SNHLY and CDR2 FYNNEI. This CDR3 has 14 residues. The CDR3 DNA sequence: TGTGCCAGCAGCAAACAGGGGGTAAACTATGGCTACACCTTC. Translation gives CASSKQGVNYGYTF.

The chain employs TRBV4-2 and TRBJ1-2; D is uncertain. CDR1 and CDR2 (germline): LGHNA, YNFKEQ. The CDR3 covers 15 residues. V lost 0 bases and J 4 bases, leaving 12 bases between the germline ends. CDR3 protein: CASSQDARFGYGYTF. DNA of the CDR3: TGTGCCAGCAGCCAAGATGCCAGGTTTGGCTATGGCTACACCTTC.

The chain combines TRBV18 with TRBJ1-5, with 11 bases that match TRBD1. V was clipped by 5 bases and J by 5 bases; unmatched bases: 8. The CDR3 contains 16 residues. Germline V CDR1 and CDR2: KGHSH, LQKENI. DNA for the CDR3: TGTGCCAGCTCAGCCCGGACAGGGGGCTTGGATCAGCCCCAGCATTTT. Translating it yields CASSARTGGLDQPQHF.

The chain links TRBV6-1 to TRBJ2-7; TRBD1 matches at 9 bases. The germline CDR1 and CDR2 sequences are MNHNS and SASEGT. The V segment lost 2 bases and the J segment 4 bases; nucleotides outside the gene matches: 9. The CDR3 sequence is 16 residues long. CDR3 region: CASSERDRVGGYEQYF. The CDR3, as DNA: TGTGCCAGCAGTGAAAGGGACAGGGTCGGGGGGTACGAGCAGTACTTC.

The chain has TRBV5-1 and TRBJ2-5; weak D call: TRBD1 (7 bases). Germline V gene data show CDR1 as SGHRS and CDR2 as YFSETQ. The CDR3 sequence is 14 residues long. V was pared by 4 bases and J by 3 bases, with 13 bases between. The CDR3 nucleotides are TGCGCCAGCAGCGCGGGACAGCTAAAAGAGACCCAGTACTTC. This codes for CASSAGQLKETQYF.

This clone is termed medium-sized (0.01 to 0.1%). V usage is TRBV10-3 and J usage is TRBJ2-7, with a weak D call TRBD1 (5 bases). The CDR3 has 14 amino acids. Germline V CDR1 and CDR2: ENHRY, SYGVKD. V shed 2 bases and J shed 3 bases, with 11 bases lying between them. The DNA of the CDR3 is TGTGCCATCAGTGAGGATCCAGGGATCTACGAGCAGTACTTC. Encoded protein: CAISEDPGIYEQYF.

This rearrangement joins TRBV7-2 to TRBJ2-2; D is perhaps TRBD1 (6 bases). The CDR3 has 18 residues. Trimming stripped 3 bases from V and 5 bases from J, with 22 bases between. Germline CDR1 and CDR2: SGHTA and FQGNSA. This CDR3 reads CASSFSPAGQRGTGELFF. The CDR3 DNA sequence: TGTGCCAGCAGCTTTTCCCCCGCTGGACAGAGAGGGACCGGGGAGCTGTTTTTT. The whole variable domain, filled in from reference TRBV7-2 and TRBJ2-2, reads GAGVSQSPSNKVTEKGKDVELRCDPISGHTALYWYRQSLGQGLEFLIYFQGNSAPDKSGLPSDRFSAERTGGSVSTLTIQRTQQEDSAVYLCASSFSPAGQRGTGELFFGEGSRLTVL.

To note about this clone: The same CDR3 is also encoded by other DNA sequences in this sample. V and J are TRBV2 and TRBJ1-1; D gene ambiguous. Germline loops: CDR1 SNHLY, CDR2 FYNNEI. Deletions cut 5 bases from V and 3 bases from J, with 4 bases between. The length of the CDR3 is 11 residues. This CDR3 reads CASSPYTEAFF. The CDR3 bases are TGTGCCAGCAGTCCGTACACTGAAGCTTTCTTT.

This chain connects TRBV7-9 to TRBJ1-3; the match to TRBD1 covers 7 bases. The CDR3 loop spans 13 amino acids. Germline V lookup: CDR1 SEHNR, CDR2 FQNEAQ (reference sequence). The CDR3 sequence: CARQGLSGNTIYF. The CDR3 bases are TGTGCGAGACAGGGATTGTCTGGAAACACCATATATTTT.

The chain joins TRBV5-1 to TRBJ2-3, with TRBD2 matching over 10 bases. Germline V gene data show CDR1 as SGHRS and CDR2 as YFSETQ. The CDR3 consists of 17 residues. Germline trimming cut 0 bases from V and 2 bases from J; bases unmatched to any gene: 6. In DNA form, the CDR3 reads TGCGCCAGCAGCTTGGTTCCTAGCGGGGGAGCCACAGATACGCAGTATTTT. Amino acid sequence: CASSLVPSGGATDTQYF.